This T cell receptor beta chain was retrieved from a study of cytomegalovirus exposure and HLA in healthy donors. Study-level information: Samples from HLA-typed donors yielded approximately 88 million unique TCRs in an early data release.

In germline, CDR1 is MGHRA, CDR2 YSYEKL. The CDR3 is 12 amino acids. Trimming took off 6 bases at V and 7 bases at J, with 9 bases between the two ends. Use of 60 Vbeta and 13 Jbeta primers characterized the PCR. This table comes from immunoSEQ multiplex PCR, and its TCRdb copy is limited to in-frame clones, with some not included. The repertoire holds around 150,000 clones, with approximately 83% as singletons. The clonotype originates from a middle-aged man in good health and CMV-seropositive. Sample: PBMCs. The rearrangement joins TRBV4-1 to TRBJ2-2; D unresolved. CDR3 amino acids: CASRTAIGELFF. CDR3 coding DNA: TGCGCCAGCAGAACAGCAATCGGGGAGCTGTTTTTT.